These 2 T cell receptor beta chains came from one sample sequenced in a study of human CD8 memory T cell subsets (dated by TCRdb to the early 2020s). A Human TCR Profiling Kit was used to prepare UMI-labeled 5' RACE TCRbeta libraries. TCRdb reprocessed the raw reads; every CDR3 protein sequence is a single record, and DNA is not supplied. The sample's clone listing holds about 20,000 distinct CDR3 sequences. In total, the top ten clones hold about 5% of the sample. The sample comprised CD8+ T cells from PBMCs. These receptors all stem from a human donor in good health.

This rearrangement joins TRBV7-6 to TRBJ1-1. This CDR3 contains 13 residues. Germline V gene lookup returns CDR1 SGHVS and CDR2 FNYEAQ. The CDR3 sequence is CASSFEIAGEAFF.

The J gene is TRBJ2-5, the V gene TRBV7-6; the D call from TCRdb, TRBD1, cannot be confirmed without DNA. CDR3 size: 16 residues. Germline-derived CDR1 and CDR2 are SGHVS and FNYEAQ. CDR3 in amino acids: CASSLAESAPQETQYF.